The following is a T cell receptor beta chain sequence with its context. The sample originates from a study of blood T cell repertoires in COVID-19. The cohort comprised adults aged about 18 to 100 years residing in approximately 25 US areas. Participants were placed into cohorts based on the clinical history they reported. CDR3 length: 16 residues. The germline V and J ends were trimmed by 4 bases and 3 bases, with 19 bases remaining between them. The germline V gene has CDR1 LNHDA and CDR2 SQIVND (reference sequence). Using immunoSEQ multiplex PCR, the repertoire was profiled, and TCRdb retains in-frame clones only, with some absent. The table has fewer than 150,000 clones, 83% seen once; the top ten hold 15% to 20%.

The TCR was taken from a man aged 30-40 years who had recovered from COVID-19. The chain is built from TRBV19 and TRBJ2-7, with D possibly being TRBD1 (5 bases). The specimen was PBMCs or T cells enriched from blood (not recorded which). CDR3 nucleotides: TGTGCCAGTAGTACTACAACCGCACAGGCGTTCTACGAGCAGTACTTC. Translated: CASSTTTAQAFYEQYF.